A single sample gave rise to the 26 T cell receptor beta chains below, sequenced in a study of blood T cell repertoires in COVID-19. The repertoire was sequenced with immunoSEQ multiplex PCR; TCRdb's copy has only in-frame clones and lacks some. Of fewer than 75,000 clones listed, more than 90% were seen once; the top ten hold roughly 9.1%. Sequenced input: peripheral blood. The receptors here all came from a human donor in a cohort sampled during active COVID-19.

J is TRBJ2-3 and V is TRBV6-5; D is unclear. CDR1 and CDR2 (germline): MNHEY, SVGAGI. V dropped 5 bases and J dropped 0 bases, with 3 bases sitting between them. The CDR3 runs to 12 residues. The CDR3 protein is CASSLSTDTQYF. Written as DNA, the CDR3 is TGTGCCAGCAGTCTGAGCACAGATACGCAGTATTTT.

The chain combines TRBV18 with TRBJ1-1; 7 bases match TRBD1. This CDR3 has 14 residues. Germline V gene sequence: CDR1 KGHSH, CDR2 LQKENI. J gave up 3 bases and V 5 bases, and 6 bases lay outside the gene matches. CDR3 sequence (DNA): TGTGCCAGCTCAAGCACAGGGGAGCACACTGAAGCTTTCTTT. It specifies CASSSTGEHTEAFF.

The V call is TRBV28, the J call TRBJ1-5; 7 bases are shared with TRBD1. J gave up 4 bases and V 6 bases, and 9 bases lay outside the gene matches. Germline V gene sequence: CDR1 MDHEN, CDR2 SYDVKM. This CDR3 has 15 residues. CDR3 DNA sequence: TGTGCCAGCAGCCAATACAGGGGATCTAATCAGCCCCAGCATTTT. Its protein is CASSQYRGSNQPQHF.

The rearrangement links TRBV4-1 to TRBJ1-2; D is unresolved. The V and J ends lost 0 bases and 7 bases respectively, with 18 bases between them. Germline CDR1 is MGHRA and CDR2 is YSYEKL. The CDR3 is 16 residues long. The CDR3 DNA reads as TGCGCCAGCAGCCAAGAGTTTTCGTCGGTTACTCGTGGCTACACCTTC. Amino acids: CASSQEFSSVTRGYTF.

The chain carries TRBV28 and TRBJ2-1; TRBD2 agrees at 10 bases. CDR1 is MDHEN and CDR2 is SYDVKM in the germline V gene. Losses at the gene ends were 5 bases for V and 7 bases for J; bases not matched to a gene: 5. The CDR3 consists of 14 residues. This CDR3 is CASSSGRAGNEQFF. CDR3 nucleotide sequence: TGTGCCAGCAGTAGCGGGAGGGCCGGAAATGAGCAGTTCTTC.

The CDR3 DNA reads as TGTGCCAGCAGTTTACCGCGGGGCCCCGAACTGAGGTGGGAGGGAAGCTCCTACGAGCAGTACTTC. It codes for CASSLPRGPELRWEGSSYEQYF. This chain connects TRBV28 to TRBJ2-7; 7 bases line up with TRBD2. Trimming removed 2 bases from V and 0 bases from J; junction bases left unmatched: 25. Germline assignment: CDR1 MDHEN and CDR2 SYDVKM. The CDR3 contains 22 residues.

V gene TRBV4-3 combines with J gene TRBJ2-7; D unresolved. V was clipped by 0 bases and J by 2 bases, with 11 bases between them. This CDR3 spans 15 amino acids. Germline assignment: CDR1 LGHNA and CDR2 YSLEER. Here the CDR3 reads CASSQEVEVTYEQYF. The CDR3 coding sequence is TGCGCCAGCAGCCAAGAGGTTGAGGTTACCTACGAGCAGTACTTC.

The rearrangement joins TRBV28 to TRBJ2-3; possible D gene TRBD1, 5 bases. This CDR3 region has 16 residues. Trimming removed 6 bases at V and 0 bases at J, with 16 bases between. Germline V gene data show CDR1 as MDHEN and CDR2 as SYDVKM. The CDR3 coding sequence is TGTGCCAGCAGAGACCCCAGGACAAGAAGCACAGATACGCAGTATTTT. It specifies CASRDPRTRSTDTQYF.

The chain is built from TRBV27 and TRBJ2-3; 8 positions agree with TRBD1. Germline V CDR1 and CDR2: MNHEY, SMNVEV (reference sequence). The V gene end was trimmed by 6 bases and the J gene end by 2 bases; junction bases not matched to a gene: 10. The CDR3 is made up of 16 amino acids. CDR3 protein: CASRYKTGAYTDTQYF. CDR3 nucleotides: TGTGCCAGCAGGTACAAGACAGGGGCCTACACAGATACGCAGTATTTT.

DNA for the CDR3: TGTGCCAGCTCAGTCACCGGGACAGGGACTGCTAACTATGGCTACACCTTC. Translation gives CASSVTGTGTANYGYTF. The chain is built from TRBV18 and TRBJ1-2, with TRBD1 matching 9 bases. Germline trimming cut 5 bases from V and 0 bases from J; bases unmatched to any gene: 10. From germline, CDR1 is KGHSH and CDR2 LQKENI. The CDR3 is 17 residues long.

The CDR3 here is CASSLAGAGELFF. In DNA form, the CDR3 reads TGTGCCAGCAGCTTGGCGGGAGCCGGGGAGCTGTTTTTT. The V gene is TRBV7-9, the J gene TRBJ2-2; 7 nucleotides line up with TRBD2. Germline assignment: CDR1 SEHNR and CDR2 FQNEAQ (reference sequence). V shed 3 bases, J shed 6 bases, and the junction held 1 base outside the gene matches. The CDR3 is 13 amino acids.

This chain links TRBV5-1 with TRBJ2-1; D remains unclear. V dropped 4 bases and J dropped 8 bases, with 10 bases sitting between them. Germline V gene sequence: CDR1 SGHRS, CDR2 YFSETQ. The CDR3 is 12 residues long. CDR3 residues: CASSPTADEQFF. The CDR3 DNA is TGCGCCAGCAGCCCTACTGCGGATGAGCAGTTCTTC.

This clone was seen only once. V usage is TRBV4-2 and J usage is TRBJ1-1, with D possibly being TRBD1 (6 bases). V shed 0 bases and J shed 4 bases, with 12 bases lying between them. This CDR3 has 15 amino acids. CDR1 and CDR2 (germline): LGHNA, YNFKEQ. In nucleotides, the CDR3 is TGTGCCAGCAGCCAAGATGGCAGGGGTAGCACTGAAGCTTTCTTT. Residues: CASSQDGRGSTEAFF.

This rearrangement joins TRBV28 to TRBJ1-1, with 8 bases fitting TRBD1. The length of the CDR3 is 13 residues. CDR1 MDHEN and CDR2 SYDVKM come from the germline V gene. Germline trimming cut 2 bases from V and 10 bases from J; bases unmatched to any gene: 6. DNA for the CDR3: TGTGCCAGCAGTTTACAGGGGGCACGGGCAGCTTTCTTT. Its translation: CASSLQGARAAFF.

The V call is TRBV27, the J call TRBJ2-2, with D tentatively TRBD2 (6 bases). V lost 6 bases and J lost 4, with 21 bases in between. The CDR3 runs to 17 residues. Germline values: CDR1 MNHEY, CDR2 SMNVEV (reference sequence). CDR3 nucleotides: TGTGCCAGCAGAGGGCAGGGTCTAGCGCTTTTCACCGGGGAGCTGTTTTTT. It specifies CASRGQGLALFTGELFF.

The chain links TRBV11-2 to TRBJ1-1; D might be TRBD1 (6 bases). V lost 4 bases and J 2 bases, leaving 11 bases between the germline ends. Germline CDR1 and CDR2: SGHAT and FQNNGV. This CDR3 region has 14 residues. This CDR3 is CASSSTGQNTEAFF. The CDR3 DNA follows: TGTGCCAGCAGCTCTACGGGACAAAACACTGAAGCTTTCTTT. Together with reference TRBV11-2 and TRBJ1-1, the CDR3 gives the full variable domain: EAGVAQSPRYKIIEKRQSVAFWCNPISGHATLYWYQQILGQGPKLLIQFQNNGVVDDSQLPKDRFSAERLKGVDSTLKIQPAKLEDSAVYLCASSSTGQNTEAFFGQGTRLTVV.

The V call is TRBV5-1, the J call TRBJ2-6; the D is unclear. Germline V gene lookup returns CDR1 SGHRS and CDR2 YFSETQ. Trimming took off 3 bases at V and 0 bases at J, with 19 bases between the two ends. The CDR3 sequence is 19 residues long. The CDR3 DNA follows: TGCGCCAGCAGCTCCCAACCCGACACAAGACACTCTGGGGCCAACGTCCTGACTTTC. Its translation is CASSSQPDTRHSGANVLTF.

This clone occurred once. The CDR3 protein is CASSEWSGRAPYNEQFF. DNA for the CDR3: TGTGCCAGCAGTGAGTGGAGCGGGAGGGCCCCCTACAATGAGCAGTTCTTC. V usage is TRBV2 and J usage is TRBJ2-1, with 10 bases identical to TRBD2. CDR3 length: 17 residues. After removal of 3 bases from V and 2 bases from J, the junction contained 7 bases not matched to a gene. Germline V gives CDR1 SNHLY, CDR2 FYNNEI.

The chain joins TRBV27 to TRBJ2-1; TRBD2 matches at 8 bases. The CDR3 sequence is 18 residues long. CDR1 is MNHEY, CDR2 SMNVEV, per germline (reference sequence). V lost 2 bases, J lost 5 bases, and 14 bases stayed unmatched. The CDR3 nucleotides read TGTGCCAGCAGTTTACTAGCGGGTACGTCTGGGTCACACAATGAGCAGTTCTTC. This codes for CASSLLAGTSGSHNEQFF.

This chain links TRBV5-1 with TRBJ2-1; 8 bases are shared with TRBD2. From germline, CDR1 is SGHRS and CDR2 YFSETQ. The CDR3 loop spans 15 amino acids. V was clipped by 0 bases and J by 7 bases; unmatched bases: 6. CDR3: CASSLGSGNGNEQFF. The CDR3 DNA sequence: TGCGCCAGCAGCTTGGGTAGCGGGAATGGTAATGAGCAGTTCTTC.

This clone came up once. The J gene is TRBJ2-1, the V gene TRBV28, with 12 bases fitting TRBD2. Trimming removed 5 bases from V and 2 bases from J; junction bases left unmatched: 10. The germline V gene has CDR1 MDHEN and CDR2 SYDVKM. This CDR3 comprises 18 residues. CDR3 sequence reads: CASSPRTSGALTYNEQFF. The DNA for the CDR3 is TGTGCCAGCAGTCCCCGGACTAGCGGGGCCCTCACCTACAATGAGCAGTTCTTC.

The rearrangement uses TRBV5-1 and TRBJ2-3; a possible D gene is TRBD1 (5 bases). The CDR3 has 15 amino acids. V lost 0 bases and J lost 5, with 13 bases in between. In germline, CDR1 is SGHRS, CDR2 YFSETQ. CDR3 in amino acids: CASSLVVRVGDTQYF. CDR3 coding DNA: TGCGCCAGCAGCTTGGTTGTCAGGGTCGGAGATACGCAGTATTTT.

The chain recombines TRBV7-8 with TRBJ2-1; TRBD2 is a possible D gene (7 bases). The CDR3 is 15 residues long. V was shortened by 2 bases and J by 8 bases, with 16 bases between the two germline ends. CDR1 and CDR2 (germline): SGHVS, FQNEAQ. CDR3 loop: CASSLQAGHLDEQFF. The DNA of the CDR3 is TGTGCCAGCAGCTTACAAGCGGGACACTTGGATGAGCAGTTCTTC.

This chain joins TRBV20-1 and TRBJ2-6, with a weak D call TRBD2 (6 bases). The germline V and J ends were trimmed by 3 bases and 4 bases, with 13 bases remaining between them. The CDR3 covers 15 residues. Germline CDR1 is DFQATT and CDR2 is SNEGSKA (reference sequence). The CDR3 bases are TGCAGTGCTAGTGAAGGGACTGGGGGGGCCAACGTCCTGACTTTC. This codes for CSASEGTGGANVLTF.

The chain recombines TRBV6-2 or TRBV6-3 with TRBJ2-5; 11 nucleotides agree with TRBD2. The CDR3 covers 15 residues. Germline V gene data show CDR1 as MNHEY and CDR2 as SVGEGT. J lost 7 bases, V lost 4 bases, and 8 bases had no gene match. CDR3 nucleotides: TGTGCCAGCAGTTTAGCGGGAGGGGGATTGGGGACCCAGTACTTC. As protein: CASSLAGGGLGTQYF.

V is TRBV6-2 or TRBV6-3 and J is TRBJ2-2; unclear D gene. The CDR3 covers 15 residues. Germline CDR1 reads MNHEY; CDR2 reads SVGEGT. The V end lost 6 bases, the J end lost 4 bases, and 15 bases lay between the germline ends. CDR3 loop: CASSPLPRSTGELFF. Written as DNA, the CDR3 is TGTGCCAGCAGCCCTCTTCCTAGATCCACCGGGGAGCTGTTTTTT.